This T cell receptor (beta chain) came from a study of siplizumab effects on memory and regulatory T cells. Notes on the study in general: Many proliferating CD4+ or CD8+ clones remained unclassified. Roughly 75-96% of them could not be assigned either a naive or a memory phenotype.

TCRdb keeps only in-frame clones here, not all; method: immunoSEQ multiplex PCR. Of about 40,000 clones listed, more than 80% were seen once; the top ten hold about 0.25%. V lost 6 bases and J 5 bases, leaving 13 bases between the germline ends. The length of the CDR3 is 13 residues. CDR1 and CDR2 (germline): SNHLY, FYNNEI. Turning to this clone: As yet, its antigen is unknown.

Source material: naive CD4+ T cells sorted from blood. The source of this sequence is a human donor in good health. This chain links TRBV2 with TRBJ1-2; a possible D gene is TRBD1 (6 bases). The CDR3, as DNA: TGTGCCAGCAGCTTGGACAGAGAGTATGGCTACACCTTC. It codes for CASSLDREYGYTF.